This T cell receptor beta chain originates from a study of blood T cells in healthy people across ages. Extraction yielded at least 6 micrograms of total RNA per sample. Germline V CDR1 and CDR2: DFQATT, SNEGSKA (reference sequence). This CDR3 is 13 amino acids long. Primed by a sample-barcoded 5' primer and a J-beta primer mix, a second PCR proceeded for 7 to 11 cycles. TCRdb re-analysed the 5' RACE reads in MiXCR, keeping a single row per CDR3 protein. The table lists under 2 million distinct CDR3 sequences, roughly 32% of them singletons, with about 11% in the top ten. The source of this sequence is a woman in her thirties in good health. Sequencing used blood. The chain links TRBV20-1 to TRBJ2-5; perhaps TRBD2 as D (6 bases). The DNA matches TRBJ2-7 better at its end, which makes the J call doubtful. In DNA form, the CDR3 reads TGCAGTGCTAGAGTCCGGGAGATTGGCGAGCAGTACTTC. Translation gives CSARVREIGEQYF.